This TCR beta chain originates from a study of T cell repertoires in cytomegalovirus infection. The CDR3 is 16 residues long. The V gene end was trimmed by 5 bases and the J gene end by 2 bases; junction bases not matched to a gene: 9. Germline V lookup: CDR1 MNHNY, CDR2 SVGAGI (reference sequence). In TCRdb, the reads were re-called with MiXCR into one record per CDR3 protein. This sample has roughly 600,000 distinct CDR3 sequences, with less than 25% found just once. The chain links TRBV6-6 to TRBJ2-3; TRBD1 matches 8 bases. This receptor was obtained from a human donor in good health (CMV status not recorded). Some clones in this sample may be carry-over from other donors' samples. The sequencing input was CD8+ T cells from PBMCs. The CDR3 sequence is CASSTRDRPFTDTQYF. Written as DNA, the CDR3 is TGTGCCAGCAGTACCCGGGACAGGCCTTTCACAGATACGCAGTATTTT.